The present entry profiles one TCR beta chain with its context. The data were taken from a study of blood T cell repertoires in COVID-19. Looking at the study overall: Whether acute or convalescent, the COVID-19 samples came from the United States, Italy and Spain.

The junction had 6 bases not matched to a gene; V was cut back by 7 bases and J by 2 bases. The CDR3 has 15 residues. Per germline, CDR1 MNHEY and CDR2 SVGAGI. The repertoire was sequenced with immunoSEQ multiplex PCR; TCRdb's copy has only in-frame clones and lacks some. In the table there are approximately 250,000 clones, approximately 90% of which are singletons. Sequenced: PBMCs or T cells enriched from blood (not recorded which). The origin of this receptor is a woman aged 25 to 39 who had recovered from COVID-19. The chain uses TRBV6-5 and TRBJ1-3, with 9 positions matching TRBD1. DNA for the CDR3: TGTGCCAGCACCCTAAACAGGGGGCCTGGAAACACCATATATTTT. This translates into CASTLNRGPGNTIYF.